The source of this T cell receptor (beta chain) is a study of OX40 agonist ivuxolimab in advanced cancers. The study in broad terms: Ivuxolimab was an agonistic, fully human IgG2 monoclonal antibody directed against OX40 (CD134), a costimulatory receptor. Peripheral TCRbeta sequencing aimed to test whether ivuxolimab altered TCR sequence diversity and caused clonal T-cell expansion. Prior anti-PD-1, anti-PD-L1 or anti-CTLA-4 therapy was permitted, and approximately 40% of dose-escalation patients had received checkpoint inhibitors. In the dose-escalation cohort, around four fifths of patients were male, and the mean age was roughly 60 years with a range of roughly 20 to 80. The paper describes the monotherapy dose-escalation part (N = 52 patients) of the phase I trial of ivuxolimab. Partial responses were achieved by three dose-escalation patients, of whom one had hepatocellular carcinoma and two had cutaneous melanoma. Intravenous ivuxolimab was administered to patients every 2 weeks at six dose levels: 0.01, 0.1, 0.3, 1.5, 3 and 10 mg/kg. Of the roughly 51 patients in dose escalation, around 19 had hepatocellular carcinoma, roughly 15 had melanoma, 9 had renal cell carcinoma and 9 had head and neck cancer.

What the work shows at the level of the full study, not this receptor alone: At doses from 0.1 to 3.0 mg/kg, clonal expansion was seen in both CD4+ and CD8+ blood T cells between baseline and week 6. After ivuxolimab, more expanded clones were found on average in CD8+ T cells than in CD4+ T cells. In the 0.1-3.0 mg/kg groups, partial responders were among the patients with the lowest normalized peripheral clonal expansion, particularly in CD8+ T cells. The antigen specificity of the clonally expanded peripheral T cells was not determined. Low levels of normalized T-cell clonal expansion were also shown by some nonresponding patients.

This clone showed up just a few times. Its antigen is still unknown. Base qualities are not provided; no much larger clone lies one nucleotide away. Ends trimmed: V by 7 bases, J by 4 bases; bases unmatched to a gene: 5. CDR1 and CDR2, looked up from the germline V gene, are MDHEN and SYDVKM. The CDR3 starts with the cysteine, ends with the phenylalanine, and has 13 residues. The retained sequence is limited to the CDR3, 39 bases, with the frame set at the first base. Genomic DNA was isolated from the sorted cells so that the TCRbeta CDR3 region could be sequenced. The immunoSEQ Assay was used for sequencing of TCRbeta CDR3 regions. Imported from immuneACCESS, the table was reduced by TCRdb to in-frame sequences with V and J called. These copies leave out some clones; in studies compared against another copy, an unresolved V gene accounts for under half, and the cause of the remainder is not known. The sample table holds around 82,000 clones, of which 85% to 90% were seen once. The top ten constitute approximately 13% of the sample.

The trial excluded patients who had a history of autoimmune disease or were on systemic immunosuppression. Peripheral blood for TCR sequencing was collected from all dose cohorts at baseline, on cycle 4 day 1, and on cycle 7 day 1. Samples were obtained from an open-label, multicenter, first-in-human phase I dose-escalation trial of ivuxolimab. The trial enrolled adults with locally advanced or metastatic head and neck squamous cell, hepatocellular, melanoma or renal cell carcinoma. Before TCR sequencing, CD4+ T cells and CD8+ T cells from peripheral blood were sorted into separate populations. The chain is encoded by TRBV28 joined to TRBJ2-3, with TRBD1 matching 7 junction bases. This sequence originates from an adult with an advanced solid tumor such as melanoma, head and neck, liver or kidney cancer. This material consisted of CD4+ or CD8+ T cells sorted from blood, taken in a trial of the OX40 agonist ivuxolimab. The nucleotide sequence is TGTGCCAGCAATGAGGGGGCCGCAGATACGCAGTATTTT. Translated, this is CASNEGAADTQYF.